This entry lists 16 T cell receptor beta chains sequenced from one sample in a study of graft-versus-host responses after intestinal transplantation. Their antigens remain unidentified. Libraries were prepared by immunoSEQ multiplex PCR; TCRdb keeps only in-frame clonotypes and omits some of them. The table lists roughly 120,000 clones, around 94% of them singletons. The source material was unstimulated CD8+ T cells sorted from spleen or lymph node cells, sampled before transplant. The receptors were gathered from a human donor who was the organ donor for an intestinal transplant.

This clone was seen a single time. This chain joins TRBV15 and TRBJ1-5; D may be TRBD1 (6 bases). Trimming took 3 bases from V and 7 from J, leaving 16 bases between them. The CDR3 is 15 amino acids. Germline V gives CDR1 LNHNV, CDR2 YYDKDF (reference sequence). The CDR3 spells CATSSDSGAGQPQHF. In nucleotides, the CDR3 is TGTGCCACCAGCAGCGACTCAGGGGCGGGACAGCCCCAGCATTTT.

Notes on this clone: The sample carries other DNA sequences with the same CDR3. The chain has TRBV20-1 and TRBJ1-1, with unresolved D. The ends were cut back, 4 bases at V and 1 base at J, with 4 bases in the middle. The CDR3 loop spans 11 amino acids. The germline gives CDR1 DFQATT, CDR2 SNEGSKA (reference sequence). CDR3 coding DNA: TGCAGTGCTACGGAGAACACTGAAGCTTTCTTT. This sequence encodes CSATENTEAFF.

This chain joins TRBV11-2 and TRBJ2-7; D call uncertain. This CDR3 spans 10 amino acids. Trimming left V 7 bases short and J 5 bases short, with 6 bases between. CDR1 and CDR2 from the germline V gene are SGHAT and FQNNGV. CDR3 in DNA: TGTGCCAGCATACAGAACGAGCAGTACTTC. It is translated as CASIQNEQYF.

The J gene is TRBJ2-2, the V gene TRBV20-1; D is perhaps TRBD1 (6 bases). The germline gives CDR1 DFQATT, CDR2 SNEGSKA (reference sequence). V was clipped by 6 bases and J by 7 bases, with 6 bases between them. The CDR3 has 10 residues. DNA of the CDR3: TGCAGTGCACAGGGCGGGGAGCTGTTTTTT. Translation gives CSAQGGELFF.

The J gene is TRBJ1-1, the V gene TRBV11-3; D remains ambiguous. This CDR3 is 13 amino acids long. CDR1 SGHNT and CDR2 YENEEA come from the germline V gene. V lost 5 bases and J 1 base, leaving 8 bases between the germline ends. The CDR3 here is CASSRGPNTEAFF. Written as DNA, the CDR3 is TGTGCCAGCAGCCGGGGTCCGAACACTGAAGCTTTCTTT.

This chain links TRBV7-2 with TRBJ2-3; 7 positions match TRBD2. The V segment lost 2 bases and the J segment 0 bases; nucleotides outside the gene matches: 8. The V gene's germline CDR1 is SGHTA and CDR2 FQGNSA. The CDR3 runs to 17 residues. CDR3 loop: CASSLIFIAGSTDTQYF. Written as DNA, the CDR3 is TGTGCCAGCAGCTTAATTTTTATAGCGGGCAGCACAGATACGCAGTATTTT.

The gene calls are TRBV30 and TRBJ2-4; 8 nucleotides align to TRBD2. The V gene end was trimmed by 6 bases and the J gene end by 8 bases; junction bases not matched to a gene: 9. Germline CDR1 and CDR2: GTSNPN and SVGIG (reference sequence). The CDR3 length is 13 residues. The CDR3 DNA follows: TGTGCCTGCTCCGGGACCGGGGGGGACATTCAGTACTTC. Its protein is CACSGTGGDIQYF.

The chain has TRBV28 and TRBJ1-1, with D unresolved. V lost 1 base and J 2 bases, leaving 2 bases between the germline ends. Germline CDR1 reads MDHEN; CDR2 reads SYDVKM. The CDR3 is 12 amino acids. CDR3 in amino acids: CASSLYNTEAFF. The CDR3 DNA reads as TGTGCCAGCAGTTTATACAACACTGAAGCTTTCTTT.

The J gene is TRBJ2-5, the V gene TRBV6-1; the match to TRBD2 covers 9 bases. V dropped 9 bases and J dropped 5; count of bases not matched to a gene: 4. The CDR3 is 12 amino acids. Germline CDR1 is MNHNS and CDR2 is SASEGT. CDR3 amino acids: CASTTSGETQYF. The CDR3 DNA reads as TGTGCCAGTACGACTAGCGGCGAGACCCAGTACTTC.

The J gene is TRBJ1-2, the V gene TRBV13, with TRBD1 matching 10 bases. Germline CDR1 PRHDT, CDR2 FYEKMQ (reference sequence). J lost 7 bases, V lost 3 bases, and 11 bases had no gene match. The CDR3 consists of 16 residues. For the CDR3, the DNA is TGTGCCAGCAGCTTGGAACCCGGGACAGGGGTATTTGGCTACACCTTC. It specifies CASSLEPGTGVFGYTF.

The CDR3 coding sequence is TGTGCCAGCAGTTTTGGGATCTCCTACGAGCAGTACTTC. Its protein product is CASSFGISYEQYF. This chain connects TRBV28 to TRBJ2-7; no firm D call. This CDR3 has 13 amino acids. Germline CDR1 MDHEN, CDR2 SYDVKM. V lost 3 bases to trimming and J lost 0 bases, with 6 bases between them.

This clone showed up just once. The chain employs TRBV7-9 and TRBJ2-1; 11 bases match TRBD1. Germline CDR1 and CDR2: SEHNR and FQNEAQ (reference sequence). The CDR3 runs to 14 residues. The V segment lost 4 bases and the J segment 7 bases; nucleotides outside the gene matches: 3. CDR3 sequence reads: CASSWTGGENEQFF. The CDR3 region has the DNA TGTGCCAGCAGCTGGACAGGGGGCGAGAATGAGCAGTTCTTC. The whole variable domain, remainder taken from reference TRBV7-9 and TRBJ2-1, is DTGVSQNPRHKITKRGQNVTFRCDPISEHNRLYWYRQTLGQGPEFLTYFQNEAQLEKSRLLSDRFSAERPKGSFSTLEIQRTEQGDSAMYLCASSWTGGENEQFFGPGTRLTVL.

The CDR3 here is CASSDYYGYTF. The CDR3 DNA is TGTGCCAGCAGCGACTACTATGGCTACACCTTC. This chain uses TRBV7-8 with TRBJ1-2; D unresolved. V dropped 5 bases and J dropped 3 bases, with 4 bases sitting between them. This CDR3 spans 11 amino acids. Germline CDR1 reads SGHVS; CDR2 reads FQNEAQ.

The chain uses TRBV18 and TRBJ1-2; D not resolved. The germline gives CDR1 KGHSH, CDR2 LQKENI. V was cut by 3 bases and J by 4 bases, with 15 bases left in between. The CDR3 consists of 15 residues. The CDR3 loop is CASSPNPAGGYGYTF. CDR3 nucleotide sequence: TGTGCCAGCTCACCGAACCCCGCCGGCGGCTATGGCTACACCTTC.

V gene TRBV13 combines with J gene TRBJ2-5; 11 positions match TRBD2. Germline V gene lookup returns CDR1 PRHDT and CDR2 FYEKMQ (reference sequence). The length of the CDR3 is 15 residues. V shed 5 bases and J 5 bases; nucleotides not matched to a gene: 7. The CDR3 nucleotides read TGTGCCAGCAGCGGAGGTAGCGGGAGGGAGGAGACCCAGTACTTC. As protein: CASSGGSGREETQYF.

This sequence joins TRBV7-9 and TRBJ2-1; 7 nucleotides agree with TRBD1. Trimming took 4 bases from V and 0 from J; bases not matched to a gene: 9. The germline CDR1 and CDR2 sequences are SEHNR and FQNEAQ (reference sequence). The CDR3 totals 17 residues. CDR3 region: CASSSNRGPSSYNEQFF. The CDR3 DNA reads as TGTGCCAGCAGCTCGAACAGGGGCCCTAGCTCCTACAATGAGCAGTTCTTC.